This is a list of T cell receptor beta chains from one sample in a study of beta chain features in type 1 diabetes. Clones were sequenced by immunoSEQ multiplex PCR, and TCRdb holds only the in-frame ones, with some missing. The sample has 850,000 to 900,000 clones, about 17% seen once. Sequencing was performed on naive CD4+ T cells from blood. The receptor set was obtained from a woman younger than 30 in good health. Each CDR3 is given with its conserved first and last residue. Each record gives: J gene, clone size, D gene, V gene, CDR3 protein, CDR3 DNA. A D gene is named only where the DNA matches it firmly. For some rows the clone size is stated as once, few or many, or as a class when expanded; others skip it.

>TRBJ2-5|-|-|TRBV23-1
CANPKHFQETQYF
TGCGCCAACCCTAAGCACTTTCAAGAGACCCAGTACTTC
>TRBJ1-4|few|TRBD1|TRBV4-1
CASSQRGVLSGQRTEKLFF
TGCGCCAGCAGCCAAAGGGGAGTATTGTCGGGACAGAGAACGGAAAAACTGTTTTTT
>TRBJ2-1|-|-|TRBV11-1
CASSLALGDEQFF
TGTGCCAGCAGCTTAGCTCTTGGGGATGAGCAGTTCTTC
>TRBJ2-6|-|-|TRBV5-1
CASSPTLGPSGANVLTF
TGCGCCAGCAGCCCCACCTTGGGACCTTCTGGGGCCAACGTCCTGACTTTC
>TRBJ2-3|few|-|TRBV5-6
CASSSSRESASF
TGTGCCAGCAGCTCGTCACGGGAGAGTGCCTCATTT
>TRBJ2-1|-|-|TRBV28
CASSLSGVYNEQFF
TGTGCCAGCAGTTTATCTGGCGTGTACAATGAGCAGTTCTTC
>TRBJ2-5|few|-|TRBV2
CASSAMREETQYF
TGTGCCAGCAGTGCCATGAGGGAAGAGACCCAGTACTTC
>TRBJ2-3|few|TRBD2|TRBV28
CASRGGTSGSNTQYF
TGTGCCAGCAGGGGGGGGACTAGCGGGAGTAATACGCAGTATTTT
>TRBJ2-7|few|-|TRBV29-1
CSVRTEDYEQYF
TGCAGCGTACGGACAGAAGACTACGAGCAGTACTTC
>TRBJ2-1|few|TRBD2|TRBV29-1
CSATSGRAMGEQFF
TGCAGCGCCACTAGCGGGAGGGCCATGGGGGAGCAGTTCTTC
>TRBJ1-2|-|-|TRBV11-2
CASSLGINYGYTF
TGTGCCAGCAGCCTTGGGATTAACTATGGCTACACCTTC
>TRBJ2-7|few|TRBD1|TRBV7-3
CASSLQGASGEQYF
TGTGCCAGCAGCTTGCAGGGGGCGAGTGGCGAGCAGTACTTC
>TRBJ2-5|few|-|TRBV5-1
CASRATLAHQETQYF
TGCGCCAGCAGGGCGACGCTAGCGCACCAAGAGACCCAGTACTTC
>TRBJ1-5|few|-|TRBV6-5
CASRGDINQPQHF
TGTGCCAGCAGAGGGGACATTAACCAGCCCCAGCATTTT
>TRBJ2-7|few|TRBD2|TRBV10-3
CATSGTSGTYEQYF
TGTGCCACCTCCGGGACTAGCGGGACATACGAGCAGTACTTC
>TRBJ1-4|few|-|TRBV5-4
CASSWGRASNEKLFF
TGTGCCAGCAGTTGGGGGCGGGCAAGTAATGAAAAACTGTTTTTT
>TRBJ2-1|-|-|TRBV4-1
CASSQPPIPSKFF
TGCGCCAGCAGCCAACCTCCGATCCCGTCAAAGTTCTTC
>TRBJ2-5|few|-|TRBV6-6
CASSYFPWTSGETQYF
TGTGCCAGCAGTTACTTCCCATGGACGTCGGGAGAGACCCAGTACTTC
>TRBJ2-5|once|TRBD2|TRBV5-4
CASSLAGTSVETQYF
TGTGCCAGCAGCTTGGCCGGGACTAGCGTGGAGACCCAGTACTTC
>TRBJ2-7|-|TRBD2|TRBV7-2
CASSLNSGLNYEQYF
TGTGCCAGCAGCTTAAACTCGGGACTAAACTACGAGCAGTACTTC
>TRBJ1-2|-|-|TRBV7-3
CASSLAGHYGYTF
TGTGCCAGCAGCTTGGCAGGGCACTATGGCTACACCTTC
>TRBJ2-2|-|-|TRBV6-6
CASSPGYTGELFF
TGTGCCAGCAGCCCCGGATACACCGGGGAGCTGTTTTTT
>TRBJ2-4|-|-|TRBV2
CASSEFGGLEFKNIQYF
TGTGCCAGCAGTGAATTTGGAGGGCTGGAATTTAAAAACATTCAGTACTTC
>TRBJ2-7|-|TRBD2|TRBV7-2
CASSFGTSVYYEQYF
TGTGCCAGCAGCTTTGGGACTAGCGTATACTACGAGCAGTACTTC
>TRBJ2-7|-|-|TRBV7-6
CASSPLVGSLEQYF
TGTGCCAGCAGCCCCCTGGTCGGCTCTTTGGAGCAGTACTTC
>TRBJ1-4|-|-|TRBV11-2
CASSSDRLNEKLFF
TGTGCCAGCAGCTCGGACAGACTTAATGAAAAACTGTTTTTT
>TRBJ1-2|few|-|TRBV4-3
CASSHEHNYGYTF
TGCGCCAGCAGCCACGAGCATAACTATGGCTACACCTTC
>TRBJ1-4|few|-|TRBV28
CASSVQGRRKLFF
TGTGCCAGCAGCGTTCAGGGTCGGCGCAAACTGTTTTTT
>TRBJ1-1|few|-|TRBV7-8
CASSPRLAEAFF
TGTGCCAGCAGCCCACGGTTGGCTGAAGCTTTCTTT
>TRBJ1-5|-|TRBD1|TRBV15
CATSRDIGQGNQPQHF
TGTGCCACCAGCAGAGATATAGGACAGGGCAATCAGCCCCAGCATTTT
>TRBJ2-7|-|-|TRBV11-2
CASSLAAEQYF
TGTGCCAGCAGCTTAGCGGCCGAGCAGTACTTC
>TRBJ2-7|-|-|TRBV28
CASSLSLAGVLREQYF
TGTGCCAGCAGTTTATCGTTGGCAGGGGTTCTACGAGAGCAGTACTTC
>TRBJ1-2|-|-|TRBV7-2
CASSQDLHVYGYTF
TGTGCCAGCAGCCAGGACCTCCACGTCTATGGCTACACCTTC